This TCR beta chain emerged from a study of stem cell transplantation in POMP-related autoinflammatory disease. Clones were read by immunoSEQ multiplex PCR, and TCRdb kept only the in-frame ones, dropping some. Of over 60,000 clones in the sample, under 95% were seen once. Per germline, CDR1 SGHRS and CDR2 YFSETQ. The CDR3 totals 15 residues. The germline V and J ends were trimmed by 0 bases and 6 bases, with 15 bases remaining between them. Sample: CD4+ T cells from PBMCs, taken after stem cell transplantation. This chain links TRBV5-1 with TRBJ1-2; D gene ambiguous. The origin of this receptor is a human patient with POMP-related autoinflammation and immune dysregulation (PRAID). A subset of T cells may come from the graft donor. The CDR3 spells CASSLARDLQDGYTF. The CDR3 bases are TGCGCCAGCAGCTTGGCCCGTGATCTTCAGGATGGCTACACCTTC. Together with reference TRBV5-1 and TRBJ1-2, the CDR3 gives the full variable domain: KAGVTQTPRYLIKTRGQQVTLSCSPISGHRSVSWYQQTPGQGLQFLFEYFSETQRNKGNFPGRFSGRQFSNSRSEMNVSTLELGDSALYLCASSLARDLQDGYTFGSGTRLTVV.